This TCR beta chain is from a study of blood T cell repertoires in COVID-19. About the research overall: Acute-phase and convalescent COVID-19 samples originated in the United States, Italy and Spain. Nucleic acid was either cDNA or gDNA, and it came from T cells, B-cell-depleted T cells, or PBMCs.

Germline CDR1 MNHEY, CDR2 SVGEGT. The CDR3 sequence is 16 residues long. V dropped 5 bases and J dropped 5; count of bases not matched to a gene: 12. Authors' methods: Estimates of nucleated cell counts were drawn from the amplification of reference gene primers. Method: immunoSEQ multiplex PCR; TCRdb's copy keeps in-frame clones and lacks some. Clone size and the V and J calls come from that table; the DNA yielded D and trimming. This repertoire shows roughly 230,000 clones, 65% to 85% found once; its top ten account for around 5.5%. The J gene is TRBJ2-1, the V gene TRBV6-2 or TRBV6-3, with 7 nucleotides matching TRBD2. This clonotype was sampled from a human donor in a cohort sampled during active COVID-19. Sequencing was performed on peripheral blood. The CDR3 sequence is CASSQNQRGRNNEQFF. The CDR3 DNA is TGTGCCAGCAGTCAGAATCAGCGGGGCCGGAACAATGAGCAGTTCTTC.